This T cell receptor (beta chain) was identified during a study of blood T cell repertoires in COVID-19. Assay: immunoSEQ multiplex PCR; the TCRdb copy retains only in-frame clones and omits some. In the table there are 380,000 or so clones, roughly 86% of which are singletons. Trimming removed 10 bases at V and 5 bases at J, with 12 bases between. This CDR3 is 12 amino acids long. Per germline, CDR1 MNHEY and CDR2 SMNVEV (reference sequence). The receptor comes from a woman aged 40 to 49 with acute COVID-19. Material for sequencing was PBMCs or T cells enriched from blood (not recorded which). This chain joins TRBV27 and TRBJ1-5, with D perhaps matching TRBD1 (6 bases). CDR3 bases: TGTGCCATAGGACAGAGCGATCAGCCCCAGCATTTT. Translated, it gives CAIGQSDQPQHF.